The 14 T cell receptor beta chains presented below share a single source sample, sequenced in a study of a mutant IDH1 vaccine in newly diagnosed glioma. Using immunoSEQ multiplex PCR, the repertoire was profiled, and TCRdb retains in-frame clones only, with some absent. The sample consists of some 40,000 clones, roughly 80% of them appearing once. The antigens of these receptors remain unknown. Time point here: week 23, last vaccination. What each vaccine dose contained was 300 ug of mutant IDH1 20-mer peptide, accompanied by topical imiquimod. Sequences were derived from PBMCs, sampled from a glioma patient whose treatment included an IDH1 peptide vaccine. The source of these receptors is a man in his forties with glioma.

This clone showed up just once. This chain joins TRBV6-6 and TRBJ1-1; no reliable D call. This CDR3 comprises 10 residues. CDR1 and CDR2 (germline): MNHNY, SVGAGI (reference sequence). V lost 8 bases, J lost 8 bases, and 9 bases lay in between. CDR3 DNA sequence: TGTGCCAGCTCAAGGTCGGAAGCTTTCTTT. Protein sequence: CASSRSEAFF.

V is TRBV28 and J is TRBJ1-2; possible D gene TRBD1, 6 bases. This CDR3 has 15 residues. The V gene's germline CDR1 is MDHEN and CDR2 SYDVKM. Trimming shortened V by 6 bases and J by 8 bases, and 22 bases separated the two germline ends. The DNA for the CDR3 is TGTGCCAGCAGCCTCCGGGGGCTAAATTCTCACGGCTACACCTTC. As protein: CASSLRGLNSHGYTF.

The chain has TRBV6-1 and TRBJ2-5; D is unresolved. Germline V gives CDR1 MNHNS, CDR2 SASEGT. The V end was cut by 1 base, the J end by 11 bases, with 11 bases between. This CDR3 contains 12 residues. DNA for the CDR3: TGTGCCAGCAGTGAAGAGGGTTATTGGCAGTACTTC. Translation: CASSEEGYWQYF.

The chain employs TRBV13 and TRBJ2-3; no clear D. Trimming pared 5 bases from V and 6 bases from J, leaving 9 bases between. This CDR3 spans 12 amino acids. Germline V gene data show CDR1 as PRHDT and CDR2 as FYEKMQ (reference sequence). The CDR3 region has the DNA TGTGCCAGCAGCCTAGAGGTGGATACGCAGTATTTT. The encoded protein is CASSLEVDTQYF.

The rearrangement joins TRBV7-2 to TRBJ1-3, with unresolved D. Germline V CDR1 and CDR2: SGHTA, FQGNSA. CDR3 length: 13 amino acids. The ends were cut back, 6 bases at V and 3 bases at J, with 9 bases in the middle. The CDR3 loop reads CASREDFGNTIYF. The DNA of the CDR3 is TGTGCCAGCAGGGAGGACTTTGGAAACACCATATATTTT.

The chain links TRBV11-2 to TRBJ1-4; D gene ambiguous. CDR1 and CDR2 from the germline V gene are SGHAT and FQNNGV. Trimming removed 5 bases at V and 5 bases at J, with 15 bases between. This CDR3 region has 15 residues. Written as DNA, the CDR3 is TGTGCCAGCAGCCCCAGACCGGGCGAGAATGAAAAACTGTTTTTT. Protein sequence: CASSPRPGENEKLFF.

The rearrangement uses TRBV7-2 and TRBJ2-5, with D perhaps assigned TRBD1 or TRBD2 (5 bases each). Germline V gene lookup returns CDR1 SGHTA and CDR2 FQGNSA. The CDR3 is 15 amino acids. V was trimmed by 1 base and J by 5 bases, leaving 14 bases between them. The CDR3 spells CASSLERDEGETQYF. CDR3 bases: TGTGCCAGCAGCTTAGAAAGGGACGAAGGGGAGACCCAGTACTTC.

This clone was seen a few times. CDR3 sequence reads: CASRFLNSNQPQHF. The CDR3 DNA reads TGTGCCAGCAGATTTCTAAATAGCAATCAGCCCCAGCATTTT. The rearrangement joins TRBV6-1 to TRBJ1-5; D not certain. Germline V gene data show CDR1 as MNHNS and CDR2 as SASEGT. The CDR3 consists of 14 residues. Trimming removed 6 bases at V and 0 bases at J, with 9 bases between.

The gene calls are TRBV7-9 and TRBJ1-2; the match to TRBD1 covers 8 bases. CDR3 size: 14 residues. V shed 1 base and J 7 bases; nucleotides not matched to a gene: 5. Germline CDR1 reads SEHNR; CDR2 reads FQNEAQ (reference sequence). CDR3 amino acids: CASSLGTDRAGYTF. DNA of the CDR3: TGTGCCAGCAGCTTAGGGACGGACAGGGCTGGCTACACCTTC.

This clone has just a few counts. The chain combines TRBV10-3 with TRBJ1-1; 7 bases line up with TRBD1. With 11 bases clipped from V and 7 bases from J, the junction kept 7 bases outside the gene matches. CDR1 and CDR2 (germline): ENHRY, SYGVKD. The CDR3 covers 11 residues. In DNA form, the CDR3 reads TGTGCCGGAGGGGGCGATGGTGAAGCTTTCTTT. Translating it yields CAGGGDGEAFF.

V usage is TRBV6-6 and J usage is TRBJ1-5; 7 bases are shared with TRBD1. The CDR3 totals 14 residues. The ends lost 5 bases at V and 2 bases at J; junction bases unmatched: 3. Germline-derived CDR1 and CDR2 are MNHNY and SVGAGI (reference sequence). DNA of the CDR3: TGTGCCAGCAGTCCGCAGGGGGGCAATCAGCCCCAGCATTTT. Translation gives CASSPQGGNQPQHF.

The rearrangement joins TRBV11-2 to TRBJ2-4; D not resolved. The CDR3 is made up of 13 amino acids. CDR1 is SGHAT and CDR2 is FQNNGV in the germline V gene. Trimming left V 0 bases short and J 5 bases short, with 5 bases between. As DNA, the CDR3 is TGTGCCAGCAGCTTAGATATCGAAAACATTCAGTACTTC. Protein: CASSLDIENIQYF.

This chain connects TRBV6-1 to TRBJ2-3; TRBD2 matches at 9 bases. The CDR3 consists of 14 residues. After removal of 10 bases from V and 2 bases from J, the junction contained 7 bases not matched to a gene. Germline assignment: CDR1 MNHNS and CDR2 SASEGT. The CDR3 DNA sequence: TGTGCCACCAGACTAGCGGAAACCACAGATACGCAGTATTTT. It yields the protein CATRLAETTDTQYF.

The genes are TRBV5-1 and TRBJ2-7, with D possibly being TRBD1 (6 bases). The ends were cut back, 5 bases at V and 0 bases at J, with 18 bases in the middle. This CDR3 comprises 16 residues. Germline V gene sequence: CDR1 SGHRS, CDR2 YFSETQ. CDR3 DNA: TGCGCCAGCAGGAGCGCAGGGGCCCTCCTCTCCTACGAGCAGTACTTC. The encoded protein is CASRSAGALLSYEQYF.